Listed below are T cell receptor beta chains from one sample, sequenced in a study of blood T cell repertoires in COVID-19. The repertoire was sequenced with immunoSEQ multiplex PCR; TCRdb's copy has only in-frame clones and lacks some. The sample has tens of thousands of clones; roughly nine tenths are singletons. Sequencing was done on a sample of peripheral blood. These receptors were taken from a woman aged 55-70 years with COVID-19, enrolled during active disease. Each CDR3 is given with its conserved first and last residue. D genes are given only for firm matches. Clone size, where shown, is once, few, many, or a class for clones that have expanded.

j_gene	d_gene	abundance	v_gene	CDR3nt	CDR3aa
TRBJ2-1	TRBD2	.	TRBV6-4	TGTGCCAGCAGTCGGGGACTAGGGGTTGAGCAGTTCTTC	CASSRGLGVEQFF
TRBJ2-3	TRBD2	.	TRBV3-1/TRBV3-2	TGTGCCAGCAAAAAGCGGGAGGGAAGCACAGATACGCAGTATTTT	CASKKREGSTDTQYF
TRBJ1-1	TRBD1	.	TRBV27	TGTGCCAGCAGCCCTACAGGGGGAGGGAATGAAGCTTTCTTT	CASSPTGGGNEAFF
TRBJ2-3	TRBD1	.	TRBV2	TGTGCCAGCAGTGGGGACAGGGAGAGGGGCACAGATACGCAGTATTTT	CASSGDRERGTDTQYF
TRBJ1-1	.	.	TRBV30	TGTGCCTGGAGTCCATTCATGAACACTGAAGCTTTCTTT	CAWSPFMNTEAFF
TRBJ2-2	.	.	TRBV2	TGTGCCAGCGGACTACTAAACACCGGGGAGCTGTTTTTT	CASGLLNTGELFF
TRBJ2-1	TRBD2	.	TRBV19	TGTGCCAGTAGTCCTAGCGGTTCTTACAATGAGCAGTTCTTC	CASSPSGSYNEQFF
TRBJ1-1	.	.	TRBV29-1	TGCAGCGTTGCGGAGAGTCCGTGGACTGAAGCTTTCTTT	CSVAESPWTEAFF
TRBJ2-5	.	.	TRBV11-3	TGTGCCAGCAGCTTGTCGTACCAAGAGACCCAGTACTTC	CASSLSYQETQYF
TRBJ1-4	TRBD1	.	TRBV19	TGTGCCAGTAGTAGTACCGGGACAGGAAACTCTAATGAAAAACTGTTTTTT	CASSSTGTGNSNEKLFF
TRBJ1-5	.	.	TRBV5-8	TGTGCCAGCAGCTTGCTAGGGGCGACCGGTACACCCCAGCATTTT	CASSLLGATGTPQHF
TRBJ1-2	.	once	TRBV7-2	TGTGCCAGCAGCTTAGGATTTGGTCAGGGTGGCGGCTACACCTTC	CASSLGFGQGGGYTF
TRBJ2-7	.	few	TRBV19	TGTGCCAGTAGTACCCGACTAGTCGGCGAGCAGTACTTC	CASSTRLVGEQYF